This is a list of T cell receptor beta chains from one sample in a study of blood T cell repertoires in COVID-19. Generated by immunoSEQ multiplex PCR, the TCRdb table keeps only in-frame clones and is missing some. The repertoire consists of 15,000 or so clones, with approximately 86% occurring once and the leading ten covering around a sixth. Source material: peripheral blood. These receptor sequences come from a human donor in a cohort sampled during active COVID-19. Both conserved end residues are part of each CDR3. The D gene is left open where the match is weak. The listing skips clone size in some rows; elsewhere it reads once, few, many or a size class.

j_call,clone_size,v_call,d_call,cdr3_nt,cdr3_aa
TRBJ2-3,-,TRBV7-9,TRBD2,TGTGCCAGCAGCCGATATGGATTACTAGCGGGGTCTGCAGATACGCAGTATTTT,CASSRYGLLAGSADTQYF
TRBJ2-7,-,TRBV2,TRBD1,TGTGCCAGCAGCCTTGACAGGGCTGAGCAGTACTTC,CASSLDRAEQYF
TRBJ2-1,-,TRBV7-3,TRBD1,TGTGCCAGCAGCTTAGGGCAGGGGGTAGGGAATGAGCAGTTCTTC,CASSLGQGVGNEQFF
TRBJ1-5,-,TRBV7-2,-,TGTGCCAGCAGCTTTCAGGGCCAGCCCCAGCATTTT,CASSFQGQPQHF
TRBJ1-4,-,TRBV5-1,TRBD1,TGCGCCAGCAGCTTCGTCCCGGGACAGGGTTCCCATGAAAAACTGTTTTTT,CASSFVPGQGSHEKLFF
TRBJ2-3,-,TRBV19,TRBD1,TGTGCCAGTAGACCCAGGACAGGGACCGGGACAGATACGCAGTATTTT,CASRPRTGTGTDTQYF
TRBJ2-2,-,TRBV7-2,TRBD1,TGTGCCAGCAGCCGGCGGGGGACAGGGACCAACACCGGGGAGCTGTTTTTT,CASSRRGTGTNTGELFF
TRBJ2-7,-,TRBV6-5,TRBD1,TGTGCCAGCAGCGCACCGGGACAGGGCTACGAGCAGTACTTC,CASSAPGQGYEQYF
TRBJ2-1,-,TRBV13,TRBD2,TGTGCCAGCAGCTCCCCTAGCGGGGGGGCCGTGTCCTACAATGAGCAGTTCTTC,CASSSPSGGAVSYNEQFF
TRBJ1-1,-,TRBV4-1,-,TGCGCCAGCAGCCAAGATCTTGGGAGGCGGAGGGACACTGAAGCTTTCTTT,CASSQDLGRRRDTEAFF
TRBJ2-7,-,TRBV25-1,TRBD1,TGTGCCAGCAGTGAATTGGGGACAGGGGTCTACGAGCAGTACTTC,CASSELGTGVYEQYF
TRBJ2-7,-,TRBV27,-,TGTGCCAGCAGTTTAAGGGGCGAGCAGTACTTC,CASSLRGEQYF
TRBJ1-2,-,TRBV5-1,TRBD1,TGCGCCAGCAGCTTCGGACAGGGTCTGTCGGGCTACACCTTC,CASSFGQGLSGYTF
TRBJ1-3,-,TRBV12-3/TRBV12-4,-,TGTGCCAGCGGAACAGTCCCCGGCACCATATATTTT,CASGTVPGTIYF
TRBJ2-4,-,TRBV7-2,TRBD1,TGTGCCAGCAGCTTCCCCGCGGACAGGGGGCTTCTAGCCAAAAACATTCAGTACTTC,CASSFPADRGLLAKNIQYF
TRBJ2-5,-,TRBV6-2/TRBV6-3,-,TGTGCCAGCAGTTACCTCCCGCCGTCGGGGGAGACCCAGTACTTC,CASSYLPPSGETQYF
TRBJ1-5,-,TRBV10-3,TRBD1,TGTGCCATCAGCGGGACAGGGAATCAGCCCCAGCATTTT,CAISGTGNQPQHF
TRBJ1-6,once,TRBV5-1,TRBD1,TGCGCCAGCAGCATCCAGGGGGATTCACCCCTCCACTTT,CASSIQGDSPLHF
TRBJ2-1,-,TRBV6-5,TRBD2,TGTGCCAGCCGCTTTACTAGCGGCTCCTACAATGAGCAGTTCTTC,CASRFTSGSYNEQFF
TRBJ2-5,-,TRBV6-5,TRBD2,TGTGCCGCAGCGGGGGGGTTTCAAGAGACCCAGTACTTC,CAAAGGFQETQYF
TRBJ1-3,-,TRBV18,-,TGTGCCAGCTCACCACCCGGGTCCCCCTCTGGAAACACCATATATTTT,CASSPPGSPSGNTIYF
TRBJ2-1,-,TRBV7-2,-,TGTGCCAGCAGCCCGGGACACAACAATGAGCAGTTCTTC,CASSPGHNNEQFF
TRBJ1-5,-,TRBV23-1,-,TGCGCCAGCAGTCAATCAGGGTGGCGGACGGCGGGGGCGGCCCAGCATTTT,CASSQSGWRTAGAAQHF
TRBJ1-1,-,TRBV7-9,-,TGTGCCAGCAGCCAGGAAATGAACACTGAAGCTTTCTTT,CASSQEMNTEAFF
TRBJ2-5,once,TRBV5-1,-,TGCGCCAGCAGCTTAGGACAGCAAGAGACCCAGTACTTC,CASSLGQQETQYF
TRBJ2-7,-,TRBV6-5,TRBD1,TGTGCCAGCACCACCGGGACAGGGCGCCCCTACGAGCAGTACTTC,CASTTGTGRPYEQYF
TRBJ1-5,-,TRBV19,-,TGTGCCAGTAGTGCGCGGGGCCAATTAACCTATCAGCCCCAGCATTTT,CASSARGQLTYQPQHF
TRBJ1-2,-,TRBV27,-,TGTGCCAGCAGTTTCAGGGATCAGCGTGGCTACACCTTC,CASSFRDQRGYTF
TRBJ2-5,-,TRBV7-3,TRBD2,TGTGCCAGCAGCTCGGGCCTAGCGGGGGGTTGGGAGACCCAGTACTTC,CASSSGLAGGWETQYF
TRBJ2-1,-,TRBV7-2,TRBD2,TGTGCCAGCACCCGGGTACCGGGACTAGCGATGGATGAGCAGTTCTTC,CASTRVPGLAMDEQFF
TRBJ2-5,-,TRBV5-1,TRBD1,TGCGCCAGCAGCGAAGGGGGCGGAGAGACCCAGTACTTC,CASSEGGGETQYF
TRBJ2-1,-,TRBV4-2,-,TGTGCCAGCAGAGATCAGGGGCGCGTGTCTGAGCAGTTCTTC,CASRDQGRVSEQFF
TRBJ2-4,few,TRBV4-2,-,TGTGCCAGCAGCCAAGATCGGATTAGGGCAGGGGTTTGGAACATTCAGTACTTC,CASSQDRIRAGVWNIQYF
TRBJ2-3,-,TRBV3-1/TRBV3-2,-,TGTGCCAGCAGCCATCGACGGTGGCAGGGAGGTGAGGGGAGCACAGATACGCAGTATTTT,CASSHRRWQGGEGSTDTQYF
TRBJ1-1,-,TRBV5-1,-,TGCGCCAGCGGTCCGGGGGGTGAGACTGAAGCTTTCTTT,CASGPGGETEAFF
TRBJ1-6,-,TRBV5-1,-,TGCGCCAGCAGCTTCGACACGGATAATTCACCCCTCCACTTT,CASSFDTDNSPLHF
TRBJ1-3,-,TRBV19,TRBD1,TGTGCCACTGGCAGGGGGCTCTCTGGAAACACCATATATTTT,CATGRGLSGNTIYF
TRBJ1-4,-,TRBV20-1,-,TGCAGTGCTAGAGAGGCAGGTGGAATGTTTTTT,CSAREAGGMFF
TRBJ2-1,once,TRBV4-3,TRBD2,TGCGCCAGCAGCCAAGGCCCGACTAGCGGGGGCCAAATCTTC,CASSQGPTSGGQIF
TRBJ2-2,-,TRBV4-3,-,TGCGCCAGCAGCCAAGAATACATCGTGGAGACGGTCGGGGAGCTGTTTTTT,CASSQEYIVETVGELFF
TRBJ1-2,-,TRBV7-2,-,TGTGCCAGCAGCTCCCCGGGGGGGTTTTGGGGCTACACCTTC,CASSSPGGFWGYTF
TRBJ2-1,-,TRBV4-2,TRBD1,TGTGCCAGCAGCCATGACAGGGACAATGAGCAGTTCTTC,CASSHDRDNEQFF
TRBJ1-2,-,TRBV10-3,-,TGTGCCATCAGTGATCGCCTGGACGGGGACTATGGCTACACCTTC,CAISDRLDGDYGYTF
TRBJ1-1,-,TRBV4-1,-,TGCGCCAGCAGCCGTGTAGGGGCCACTGAAGCTTTCTTT,CASSRVGATEAFF
TRBJ2-1,-,TRBV3-1/TRBV3-2,-,TGTGCCAGCAGCCCGCGACTAGTGAATGAGCAGTTCTTC,CASSPRLVNEQFF
TRBJ2-3,-,TRBV29-1,-,TGCAGCGTAACTAGGGTTGTTGCAGATACGCAGTATTTT,CSVTRVVADTQYF
TRBJ2-1,-,TRBV6-2/TRBV6-3,-,TGTGCCAGCAGTTTAGGGGGGGGTGAGCAGTTCTTC,CASSLGGGEQFF
TRBJ2-1,-,TRBV19,TRBD2,TGTGCCAGTAGTATATCTAGCGGGGTGTTCAATGAGCAGTTCTTC,CASSISSGVFNEQFF
TRBJ2-1,-,TRBV12-3/TRBV12-4,-,TGTGCCAGCAGTTCTAGCCGTGCAATGGTCTTC,CASSSSRAMVF
TRBJ2-3,-,TRBV6-5,-,TGTGCCAGCAGTTACGCGCTCAGCACAGATACGCAGTATTTT,CASSYALSTDTQYF
TRBJ2-7,-,TRBV4-2,TRBD1,TGTGCCAGCAGCGTGGGACAGGGAAAATTCTACGAGCAGTACTTC,CASSVGQGKFYEQYF
TRBJ1-5,-,TRBV21-1,-,TGTGCCAGCAGCCCCCTATGGCCCCAGCATTTT,CASSPLWPQHF
TRBJ2-2,-,TRBV9,TRBD2,TGTGCCAGCAGCGTTACTAGCGGGGGACTGAACACCGGGGAGCTGTTTTTT,CASSVTSGGLNTGELFF
TRBJ1-1,-,TRBV2,-,TGTGCCACGCAACAGGAGAGGTCTGAAGCTTTCTTT,CATQQERSEAFF
TRBJ1-2,-,TRBV6-4,-,TGTGCCAGCACCGGGTCGAGGGTAATTAACTATGGCTACACCTTC,CASTGSRVINYGYTF